The source of this T cell receptor beta chain is a study of Graves' ophthalmopathy and Graves' hyperthyroidism. TCR beta CDR3 regions were amplified from RNA transcripts. The workflow started with a first-round RT-PCR run with HTBI primers and then moved on to a second-round multiplex PCR. In TCRdb, the multiplex PCR reads were re-called with MiXCR into one record per CDR3 protein. The sample lists some 1.1 million distinct CDR3 sequences; roughly two fifths were seen once. CDR3 length: 14 amino acids. Trimming stripped 4 bases from V and 2 bases from J, with 11 bases between. Germline CDR1 and CDR2: SGHDN and FVKESK.

This rearrangement joins TRBV14 to TRBJ1-2; the D is unclear. The TCR originated in an adult man with Graves' hyperthyroidism. The sequenced material came from peripheral blood or thyroid tissue (not recorded which). CDR3 loop: CASSRDGRNYGYTF. In nucleotides, the CDR3 is TGTGCCAGCAGCCGAGACGGCCGGAACTATGGCTACACCTTC. Full variable domain (rest looked up from reference TRBV14 and TRBJ1-2): EAGVTQFPSHSVIEKGQTVTLRCDPISGHDNLYWYRRVMGKEIKFLLHFVKESKQDESGMPNNRFLAERTGGTYSTLKVQPAELEDSGVYFCASSRDGRNYGYTFGSGTRLTVV.